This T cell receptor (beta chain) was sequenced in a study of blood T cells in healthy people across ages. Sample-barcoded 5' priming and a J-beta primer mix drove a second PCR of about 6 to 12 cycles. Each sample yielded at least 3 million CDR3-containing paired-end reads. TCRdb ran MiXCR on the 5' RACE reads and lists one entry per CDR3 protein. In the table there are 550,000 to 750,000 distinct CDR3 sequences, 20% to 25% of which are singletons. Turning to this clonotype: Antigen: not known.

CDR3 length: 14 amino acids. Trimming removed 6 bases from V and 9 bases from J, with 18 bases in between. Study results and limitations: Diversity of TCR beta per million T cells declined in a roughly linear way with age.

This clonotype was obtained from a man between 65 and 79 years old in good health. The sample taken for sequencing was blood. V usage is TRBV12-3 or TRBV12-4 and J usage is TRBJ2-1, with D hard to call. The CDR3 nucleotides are TGTGCCAGCAGACCCGTTGGGGTAAACGGTGAGCAGTTCTTC. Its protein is CASRPVGVNGEQFF.